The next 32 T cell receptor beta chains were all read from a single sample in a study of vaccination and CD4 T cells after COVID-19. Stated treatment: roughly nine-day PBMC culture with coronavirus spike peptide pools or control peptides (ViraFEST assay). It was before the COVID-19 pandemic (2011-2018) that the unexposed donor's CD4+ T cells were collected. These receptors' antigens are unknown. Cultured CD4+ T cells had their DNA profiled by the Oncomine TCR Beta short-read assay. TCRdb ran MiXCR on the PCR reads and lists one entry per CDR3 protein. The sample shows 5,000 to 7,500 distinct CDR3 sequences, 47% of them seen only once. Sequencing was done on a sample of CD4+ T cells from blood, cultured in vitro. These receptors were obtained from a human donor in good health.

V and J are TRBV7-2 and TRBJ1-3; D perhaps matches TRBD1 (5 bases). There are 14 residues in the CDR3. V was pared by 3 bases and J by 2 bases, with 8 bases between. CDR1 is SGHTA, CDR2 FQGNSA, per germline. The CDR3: CASSLGVTGNTIYF. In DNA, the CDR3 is TGTGCCAGCAGCTTGGGGGTGACTGGAAACACCATATATTTT.

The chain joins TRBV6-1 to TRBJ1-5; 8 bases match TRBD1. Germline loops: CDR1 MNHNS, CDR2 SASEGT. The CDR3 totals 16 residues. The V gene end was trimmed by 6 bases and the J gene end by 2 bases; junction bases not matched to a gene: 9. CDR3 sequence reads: CASRLQGASGNQPQHF. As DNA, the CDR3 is TGTGCCAGCAGGCTCCAGGGGGCGAGCGGCAATCAGCCCCAGCATTTT.

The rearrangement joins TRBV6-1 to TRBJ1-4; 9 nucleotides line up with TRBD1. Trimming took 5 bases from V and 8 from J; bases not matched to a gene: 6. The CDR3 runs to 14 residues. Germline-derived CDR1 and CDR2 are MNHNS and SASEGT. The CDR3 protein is CASSTQGAGEKLFF. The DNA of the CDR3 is TGTGCCAGCAGTACACAGGGGGCTGGAGAAAAACTGTTTTTT.

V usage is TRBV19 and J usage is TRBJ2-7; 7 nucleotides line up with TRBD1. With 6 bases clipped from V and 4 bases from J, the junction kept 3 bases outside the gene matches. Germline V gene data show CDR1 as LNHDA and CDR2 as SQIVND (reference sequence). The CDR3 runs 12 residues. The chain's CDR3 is CASSTDRYEQYF. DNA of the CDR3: TGTGCCAGTAGCACGGACAGGTACGAGCAGTACTTC.

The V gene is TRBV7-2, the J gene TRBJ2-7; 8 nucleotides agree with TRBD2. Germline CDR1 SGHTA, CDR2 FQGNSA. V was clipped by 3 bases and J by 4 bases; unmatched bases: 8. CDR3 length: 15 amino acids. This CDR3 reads CASSLEPGGPYEQYF. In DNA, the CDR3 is TGTGCCAGCAGCTTGGAGCCGGGAGGGCCATACGAGCAGTACTTC.

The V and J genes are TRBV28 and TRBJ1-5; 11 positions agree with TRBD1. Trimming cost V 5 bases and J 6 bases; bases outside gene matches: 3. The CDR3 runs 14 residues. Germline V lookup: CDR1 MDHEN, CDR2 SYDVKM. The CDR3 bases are TGTGCCAGCAGTGGGACAGGGGGGAGTCAGCCCCAGCATTTT. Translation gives CASSGTGGSQPQHF.

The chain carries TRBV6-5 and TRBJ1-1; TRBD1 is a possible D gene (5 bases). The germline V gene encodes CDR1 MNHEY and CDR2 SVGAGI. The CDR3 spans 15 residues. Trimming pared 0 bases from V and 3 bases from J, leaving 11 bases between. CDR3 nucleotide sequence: TGTGCCAGCAGTTACTCCTCCAGGGTGTACACTGAAGCTTTCTTT. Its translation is CASSYSSRVYTEAFF.

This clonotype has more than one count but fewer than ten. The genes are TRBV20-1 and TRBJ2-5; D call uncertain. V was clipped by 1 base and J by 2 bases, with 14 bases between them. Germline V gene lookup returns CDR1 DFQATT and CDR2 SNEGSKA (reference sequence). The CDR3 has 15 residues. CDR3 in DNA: TGCAGTGCTAGAGTTCTAACCGGGCCACAAGAGACCCAGTACTTC. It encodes CSARVLTGPQETQYF.

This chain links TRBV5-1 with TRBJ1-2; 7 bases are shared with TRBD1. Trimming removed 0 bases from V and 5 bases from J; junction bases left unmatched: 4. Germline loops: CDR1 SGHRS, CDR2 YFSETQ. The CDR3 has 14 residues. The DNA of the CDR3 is TGCGCCAGCAGCTTGGACAGGGGTGGGTATGGCTACACCTTC. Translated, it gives CASSLDRGGYGYTF.

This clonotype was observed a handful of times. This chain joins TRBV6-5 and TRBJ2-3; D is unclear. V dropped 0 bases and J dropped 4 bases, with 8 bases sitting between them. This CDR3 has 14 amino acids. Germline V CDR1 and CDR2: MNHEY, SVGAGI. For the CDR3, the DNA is TGTGCCAGCAGTTACTCGGGATCGTCAGATACGCAGTATTTT. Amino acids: CASSYSGSSDTQYF.

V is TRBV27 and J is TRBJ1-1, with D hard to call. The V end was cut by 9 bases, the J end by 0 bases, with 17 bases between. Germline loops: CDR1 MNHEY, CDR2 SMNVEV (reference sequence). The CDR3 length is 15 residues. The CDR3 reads CARRRTGSMNTEAFF. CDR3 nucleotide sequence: TGTGCCAGACGTCGAACGGGGTCGATGAACACTGAAGCTTTCTTT.

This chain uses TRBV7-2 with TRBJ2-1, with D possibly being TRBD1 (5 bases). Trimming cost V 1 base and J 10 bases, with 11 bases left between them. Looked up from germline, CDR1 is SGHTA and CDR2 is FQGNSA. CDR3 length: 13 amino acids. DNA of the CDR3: TGTGCCAGCAGCTTAGATCAGGGCGGCGAGCAGTTCTTC. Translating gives CASSLDQGGEQFF. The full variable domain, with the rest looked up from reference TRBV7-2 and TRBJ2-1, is GAGVSQSPSNKVTEKGKDVELRCDPISGHTALYWYRQSLGQGLEFLIYFQGNSAPDKSGLPSDRFSAERTGGSVSTLTIQRTQQEDSAVYLCASSLDQGGEQFFGPGTRLTVL.

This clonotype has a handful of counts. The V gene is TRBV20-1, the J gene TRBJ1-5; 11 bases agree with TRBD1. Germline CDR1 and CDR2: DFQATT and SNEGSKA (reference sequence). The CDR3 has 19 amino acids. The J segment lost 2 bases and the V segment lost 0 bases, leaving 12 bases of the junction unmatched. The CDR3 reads CSAREPGTGGWVGNQPQHF. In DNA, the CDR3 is TGCAGTGCTAGAGAACCCGGGACAGGGGGTTGGGTCGGCAATCAGCCCCAGCATTTT.

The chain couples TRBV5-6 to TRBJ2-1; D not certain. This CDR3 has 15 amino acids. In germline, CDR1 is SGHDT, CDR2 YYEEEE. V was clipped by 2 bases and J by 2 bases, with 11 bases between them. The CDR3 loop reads CASSLPPNPYNEQFF. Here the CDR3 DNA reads TGTGCCAGCAGCTTACCCCCAAACCCCTACAATGAGCAGTTCTTC. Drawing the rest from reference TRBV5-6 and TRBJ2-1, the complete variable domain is DAGVTQSPTHLIKTRGQQVTLRCSPKSGHDTVSWYQQALGQGPQFIFQYYEEEERQRGNFPDRFSGHQFPNYSSELNVNALLLGDSALYLCASSLPPNPYNEQFFGPGTRLTVL.

Written as DNA, the CDR3 is TGTGCCAGCAGTGTTGCAGTTACCGGGGAGCTGTTTTTT. This encodes CASSVAVTGELFF. This chain joins TRBV2 and TRBJ2-2; D is undetermined. Germline V gene sequence: CDR1 SNHLY, CDR2 FYNNEI. Trimming took 4 bases from V and 5 from J, leaving 8 bases between them. The CDR3 loop spans 13 amino acids.

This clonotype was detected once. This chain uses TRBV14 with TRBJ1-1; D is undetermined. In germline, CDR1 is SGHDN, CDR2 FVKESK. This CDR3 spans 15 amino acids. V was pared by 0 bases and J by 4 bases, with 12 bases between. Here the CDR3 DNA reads TGTGCCAGCAGCCAAGATCCGTGGAAGACCACTGAAGCTTTCTTT. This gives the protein CASSQDPWKTTEAFF. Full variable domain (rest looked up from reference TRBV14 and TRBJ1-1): EAGVTQFPSHSVIEKGQTVTLRCDPISGHDNLYWYRRVMGKEIKFLLHFVKESKQDESGMPNNRFLAERTGGTYSTLKVQPAELEDSGVYFCASSQDPWKTTEAFFGQGTRLTVV.

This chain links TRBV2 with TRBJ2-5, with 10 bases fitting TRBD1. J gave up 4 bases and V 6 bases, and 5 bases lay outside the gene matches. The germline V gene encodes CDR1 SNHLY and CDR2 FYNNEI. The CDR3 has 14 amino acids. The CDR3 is CASRKGQGVETQYF. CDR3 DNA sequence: TGTGCCAGCAGGAAAGGACAGGGGGTAGAGACCCAGTACTTC.

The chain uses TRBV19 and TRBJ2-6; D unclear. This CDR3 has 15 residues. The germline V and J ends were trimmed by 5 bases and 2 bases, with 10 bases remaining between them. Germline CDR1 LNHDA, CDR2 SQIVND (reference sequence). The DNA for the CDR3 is TGTGCCAGTAGTTCCAGGTCCCCTGGGGCCAACGTCCTGACTTTC. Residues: CASSSRSPGANVLTF.

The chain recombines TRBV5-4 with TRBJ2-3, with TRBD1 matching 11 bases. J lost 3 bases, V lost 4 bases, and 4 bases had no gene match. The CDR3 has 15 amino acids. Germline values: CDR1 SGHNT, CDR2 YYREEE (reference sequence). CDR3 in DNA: TGTGCCAGCAGCAGGGGACAGGGGGGAACAGATACGCAGTATTTT. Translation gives CASSRGQGGTDTQYF.

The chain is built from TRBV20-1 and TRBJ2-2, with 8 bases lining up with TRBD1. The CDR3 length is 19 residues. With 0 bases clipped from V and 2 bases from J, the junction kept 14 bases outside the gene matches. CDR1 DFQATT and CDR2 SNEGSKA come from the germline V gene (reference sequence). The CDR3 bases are TGCAGTGCTAGAGATTGGGGAAGGACAGGGCCCAAAAACACCGGGGAGCTGTTTTTT. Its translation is CSARDWGRTGPKNTGELFF.

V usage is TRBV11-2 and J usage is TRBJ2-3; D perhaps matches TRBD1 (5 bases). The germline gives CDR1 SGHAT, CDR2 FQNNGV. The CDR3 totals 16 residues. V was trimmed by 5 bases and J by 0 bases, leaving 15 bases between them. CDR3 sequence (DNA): TGTGCCAGCAGCAGGGGCTTAAGGGGAAGCACAGATACGCAGTATTTT. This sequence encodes CASSRGLRGSTDTQYF.

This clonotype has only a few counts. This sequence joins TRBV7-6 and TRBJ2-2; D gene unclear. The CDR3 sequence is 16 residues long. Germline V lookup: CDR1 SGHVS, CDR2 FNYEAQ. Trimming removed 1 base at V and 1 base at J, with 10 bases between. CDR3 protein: CASSLDVSLNTGELFF. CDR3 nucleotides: TGTGCCAGCAGCTTAGACGTCAGTTTGAACACCGGGGAGCTGTTTTTT.

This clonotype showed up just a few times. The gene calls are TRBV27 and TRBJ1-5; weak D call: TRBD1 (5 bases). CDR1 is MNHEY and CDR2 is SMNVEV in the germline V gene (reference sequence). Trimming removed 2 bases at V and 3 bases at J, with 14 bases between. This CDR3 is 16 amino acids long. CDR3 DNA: TGTGCCAGCAGTTTAAGGTCTGACAGCTACAATCAGCCCCAGCATTTT. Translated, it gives CASSLRSDSYNQPQHF.

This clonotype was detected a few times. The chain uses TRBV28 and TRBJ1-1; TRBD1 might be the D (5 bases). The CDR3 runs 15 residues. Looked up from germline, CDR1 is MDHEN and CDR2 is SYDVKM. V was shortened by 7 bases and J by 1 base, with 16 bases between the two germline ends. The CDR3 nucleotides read TGTGCCAGCATCCGGTCATGGGGCAGGAACACTGAAGCTTTCTTT. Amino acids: CASIRSWGRNTEAFF.

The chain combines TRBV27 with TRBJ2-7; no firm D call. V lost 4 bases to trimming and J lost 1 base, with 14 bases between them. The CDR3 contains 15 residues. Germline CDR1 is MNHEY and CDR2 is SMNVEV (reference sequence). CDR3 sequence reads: CASSSQRYSSYEQYF. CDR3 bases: TGTGCCAGCAGTTCGCAACGTTACAGTTCCTACGAGCAGTACTTC.

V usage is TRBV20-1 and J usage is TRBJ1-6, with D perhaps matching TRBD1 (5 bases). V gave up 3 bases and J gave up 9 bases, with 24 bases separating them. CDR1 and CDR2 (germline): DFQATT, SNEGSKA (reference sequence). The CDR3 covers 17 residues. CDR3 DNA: TGCAGTGCTAGGCCCCGGACACTTCTCTCCCTCGGTTCACCCCTCCACTTT. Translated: CSARPRTLLSLGSPLHF.

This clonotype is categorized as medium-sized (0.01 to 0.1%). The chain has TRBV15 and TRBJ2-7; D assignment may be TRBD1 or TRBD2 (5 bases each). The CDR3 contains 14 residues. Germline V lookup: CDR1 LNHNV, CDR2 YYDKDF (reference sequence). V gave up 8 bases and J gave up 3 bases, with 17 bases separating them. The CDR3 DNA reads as TGTGCCACCCGAGGGGCCCCTCCCTTCTACGAGCAGTACTTC. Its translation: CATRGAPPFYEQYF.

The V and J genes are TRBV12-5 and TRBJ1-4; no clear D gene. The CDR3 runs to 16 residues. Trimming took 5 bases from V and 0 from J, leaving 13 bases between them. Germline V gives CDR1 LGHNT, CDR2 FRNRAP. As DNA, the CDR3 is TGTGCTAGTGGTCCCGGGGAGGGTACAACTAATGAAAAACTGTTTTTT. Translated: CASGPGEGTTNEKLFF.

CDR3 sequence reads: CASSPQVVEQYF. CDR3 sequence (DNA): TGTGCCAGCTCACCACAGGTGGTGGAGCAGTACTTC. J is TRBJ2-7 and V is TRBV18, with D unresolved. The germline gives CDR1 KGHSH, CDR2 LQKENI. The length of the CDR3 is 12 residues. The ends were cut back, 1 base at V and 7 bases at J, with 8 bases in the middle.

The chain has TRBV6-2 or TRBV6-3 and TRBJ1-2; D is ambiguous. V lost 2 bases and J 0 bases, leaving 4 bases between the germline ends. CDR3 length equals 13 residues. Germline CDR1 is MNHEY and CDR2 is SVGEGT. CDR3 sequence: CASSYASNYGYTF. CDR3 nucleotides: TGTGCCAGCAGTTACGCCTCTAACTATGGCTACACCTTC.

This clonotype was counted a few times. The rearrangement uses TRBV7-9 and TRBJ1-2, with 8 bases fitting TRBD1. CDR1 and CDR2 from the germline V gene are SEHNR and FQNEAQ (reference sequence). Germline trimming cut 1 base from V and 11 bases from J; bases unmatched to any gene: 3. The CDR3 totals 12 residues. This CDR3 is CASSLDRGDYTF. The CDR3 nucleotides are TGTGCCAGCAGCTTAGACAGGGGGGATTACACCTTC.

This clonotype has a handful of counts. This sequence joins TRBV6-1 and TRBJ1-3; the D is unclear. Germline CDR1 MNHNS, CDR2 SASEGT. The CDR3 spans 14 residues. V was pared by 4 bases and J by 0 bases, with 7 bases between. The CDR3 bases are TGTGCCAGCAGTGGGGAGACCTCTGGAAACACCATATATTTT. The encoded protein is CASSGETSGNTIYF.